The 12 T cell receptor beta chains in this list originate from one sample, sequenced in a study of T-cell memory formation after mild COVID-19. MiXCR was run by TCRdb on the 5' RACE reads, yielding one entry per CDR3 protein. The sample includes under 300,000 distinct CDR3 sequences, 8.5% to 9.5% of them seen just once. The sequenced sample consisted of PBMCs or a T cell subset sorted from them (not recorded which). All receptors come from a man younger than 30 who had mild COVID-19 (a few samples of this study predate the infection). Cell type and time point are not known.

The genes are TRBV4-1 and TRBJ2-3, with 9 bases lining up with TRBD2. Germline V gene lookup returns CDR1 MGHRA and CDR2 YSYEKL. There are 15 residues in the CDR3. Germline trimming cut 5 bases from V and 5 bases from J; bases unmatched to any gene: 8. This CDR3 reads CASSSIAGVGDTQYF. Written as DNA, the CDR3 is TGCGCCAGCAGCTCCATAGCGGGGGTGGGAGATACGCAGTATTTT.

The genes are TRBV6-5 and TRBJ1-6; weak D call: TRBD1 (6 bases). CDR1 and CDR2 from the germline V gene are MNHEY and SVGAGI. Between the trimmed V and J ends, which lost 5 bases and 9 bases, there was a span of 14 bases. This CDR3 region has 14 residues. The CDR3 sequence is CASSTVTGGSPLHF. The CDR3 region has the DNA TGTGCCAGCAGTACCGTGACAGGTGGTTCACCCCTCCACTTT.

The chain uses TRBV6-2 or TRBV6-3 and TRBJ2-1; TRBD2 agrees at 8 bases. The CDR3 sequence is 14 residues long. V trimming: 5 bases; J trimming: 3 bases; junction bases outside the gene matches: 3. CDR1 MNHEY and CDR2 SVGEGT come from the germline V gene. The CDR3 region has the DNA TGTGCCAGCAGTCCAGGGACTAGCTACAATGAGCAGTTCTTC. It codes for CASSPGTSYNEQFF.

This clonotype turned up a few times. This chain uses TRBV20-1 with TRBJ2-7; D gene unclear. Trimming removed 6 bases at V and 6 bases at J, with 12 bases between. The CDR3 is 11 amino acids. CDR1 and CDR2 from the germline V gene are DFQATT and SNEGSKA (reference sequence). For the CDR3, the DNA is TGCAGTGCCAGTCCAGGAAGCGAGCAGTACTTC. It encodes CSASPGSEQYF.

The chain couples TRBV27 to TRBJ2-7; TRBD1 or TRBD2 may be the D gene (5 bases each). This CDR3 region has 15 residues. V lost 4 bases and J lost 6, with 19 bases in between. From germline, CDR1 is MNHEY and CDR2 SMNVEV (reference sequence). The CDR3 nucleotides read TGTGCCAGCAGTTGGGCCGGGGACGGAATCAGCGAGCAGTACTTC. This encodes CASSWAGDGISEQYF.

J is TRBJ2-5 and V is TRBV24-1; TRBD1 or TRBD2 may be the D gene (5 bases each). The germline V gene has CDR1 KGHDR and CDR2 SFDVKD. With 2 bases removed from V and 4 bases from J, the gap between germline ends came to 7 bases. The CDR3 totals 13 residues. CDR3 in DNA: TGTGCCACCAGTGATTGGGGGAGAGAGACCCAGTACTTC. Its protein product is CATSDWGRETQYF.

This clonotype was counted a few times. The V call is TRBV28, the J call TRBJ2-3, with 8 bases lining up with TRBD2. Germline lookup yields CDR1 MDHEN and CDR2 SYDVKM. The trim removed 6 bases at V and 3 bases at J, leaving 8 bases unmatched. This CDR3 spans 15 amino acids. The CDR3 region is CASRGSGGPTDTQYF. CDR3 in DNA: TGTGCCAGCAGAGGGAGCGGGGGTCCAACAGATACGCAGTATTTT.

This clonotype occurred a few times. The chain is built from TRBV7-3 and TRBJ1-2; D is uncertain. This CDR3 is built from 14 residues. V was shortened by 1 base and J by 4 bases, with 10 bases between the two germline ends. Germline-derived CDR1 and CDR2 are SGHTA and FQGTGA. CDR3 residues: CASSLRRTSYGYTF. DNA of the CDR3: TGTGCCAGCAGCTTAAGGAGGACGTCCTATGGCTACACCTTC.

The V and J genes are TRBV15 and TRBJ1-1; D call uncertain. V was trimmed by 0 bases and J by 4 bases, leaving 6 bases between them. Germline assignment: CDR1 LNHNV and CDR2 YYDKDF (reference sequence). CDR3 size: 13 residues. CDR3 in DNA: TGTGCCACCAGCAGAGAGAGAGGCACTGAAGCTTTCTTT. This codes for CATSRERGTEAFF.

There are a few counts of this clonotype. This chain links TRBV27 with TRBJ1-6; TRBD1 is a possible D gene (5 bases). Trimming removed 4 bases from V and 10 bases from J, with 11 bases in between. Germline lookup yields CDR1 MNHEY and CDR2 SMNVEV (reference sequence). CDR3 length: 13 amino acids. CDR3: CASSYRPGSPLHF. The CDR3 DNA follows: TGTGCCAGCAGTTACAGGCCGGGGTCACCCCTCCACTTT.

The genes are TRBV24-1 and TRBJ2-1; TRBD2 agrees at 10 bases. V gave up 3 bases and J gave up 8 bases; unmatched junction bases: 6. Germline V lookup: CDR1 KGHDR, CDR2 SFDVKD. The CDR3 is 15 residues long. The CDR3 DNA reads TGTGCCACCAGTGATCCGGGACTAGCGACCCATGAGCAGTTCTTC. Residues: CATSDPGLATHEQFF.

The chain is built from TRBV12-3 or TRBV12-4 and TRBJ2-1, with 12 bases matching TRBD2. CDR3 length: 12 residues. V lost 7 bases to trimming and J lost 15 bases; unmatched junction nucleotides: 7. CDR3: CASTSGGVSPFF. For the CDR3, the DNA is TGTGCCAGCACTAGCGGGGGGGTTTCCCCGTTCTTC.